The source of this T cell receptor (beta chain) is a study of blood T cells in healthy people across ages. A second about 7 to 12 cycle PCR used barcoded and J-beta primers. One entry per CDR3 protein, called by TCRdb with MiXCR from the 5' RACE reads. Of fewer than 750,000 distinct CDR3 sequences listed, 52% were seen once; the top ten hold about 13%. This CDR3 has 10 amino acids. V was pared by 6 bases and J by 4 bases, with 7 bases between. Germline lookup yields CDR1 SQVTM and CDR2 ANQGSEA. The TCR originated in a woman aged 80 or over in good health. The specimen sequenced was blood. V usage is TRBV29-1 and J usage is TRBJ2-7; D is perhaps TRBD2 (5 bases). The CDR3 spells CSVWEYEQYF. In nucleotides, the CDR3 is TGCAGCGTCTGGGAGTACGAGCAGTACTTC.